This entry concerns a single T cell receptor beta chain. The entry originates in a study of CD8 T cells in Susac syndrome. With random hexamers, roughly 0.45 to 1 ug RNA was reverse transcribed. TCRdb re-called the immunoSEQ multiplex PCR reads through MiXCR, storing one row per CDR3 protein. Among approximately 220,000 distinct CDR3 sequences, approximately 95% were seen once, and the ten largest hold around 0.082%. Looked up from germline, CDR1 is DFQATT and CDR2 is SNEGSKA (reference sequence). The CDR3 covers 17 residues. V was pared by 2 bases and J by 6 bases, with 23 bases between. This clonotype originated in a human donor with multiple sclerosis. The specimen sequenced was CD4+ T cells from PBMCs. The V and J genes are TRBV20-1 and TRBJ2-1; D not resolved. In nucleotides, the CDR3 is TGCAGTGCTAGACTGGCTGGAGTGGTGCTGTCGGCCAATGAGCAGTTCTTC. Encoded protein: CSARLAGVVLSANEQFF.